A selection of T cell receptor beta chains follows, all from one sample in a study of blood T cell repertoires in COVID-19. The table came from immunoSEQ multiplex PCR; TCRdb's copy has only in-frame clones and leaves some out. Among 150,000 or so clones listed, 74% were seen once. Sequencing was done on a sample of peripheral blood. The receptors come from an elderly woman with acute or convalescent COVID-19. Both conserved end residues are trimmed from each CDR3. D genes are given only for firm matches. Not all rows give a size; the values are once, few, many and, for expanded clones, a class.

J gene | D gene | V gene | clone size | CDR3 protein
TRBJ1-5 | . | TRBV6-5 | . | ASWAQDSNQPQH
TRBJ2-7 | TRBD2 | TRBV5-1 | . | ASSLSLAGSYEQY
TRBJ2-2 | . | TRBV5-8 | . | ASSLVQGLLASPGELF
TRBJ2-5 | . | TRBV21-1 | . | ASSKGAGIGETQY
TRBJ2-3 | . | TRBV7-2 | . | ASSTSTDTQY
TRBJ2-1 | . | TRBV6-2/TRBV6-3 | . | ASSSALANEQF
TRBJ2-2 | . | TRBV7-7 | . | ASSLLEAAGELF
TRBJ2-3 | TRBD2 | TRBV6-6 | . | ASSLAGGPVRTDTQY
TRBJ1-4 | . | TRBV6-5 | . | ASSPRSGTNEKLF
TRBJ1-2 | . | TRBV4-1 | . | ASSPTTGRRDSKYT
TRBJ2-3 | . | TRBV11-2 | few | ASSSGWLSTDTQY
TRBJ2-1 | TRBD2 | TRBV10-3 | . | AIGGVESYNEQF
TRBJ2-1 | . | TRBV14 | many | ASSQDLTGRTQF
TRBJ2-7 | TRBD2 | TRBV27 | . | ASSFSERDPYEQY
TRBJ1-5 | . | TRBV11-2 | . | ASSLVGHQPQH
TRBJ1-5 | . | TRBV6-5 | . | ASSPYLQGNQPQH
TRBJ2-3 | TRBD1 | TRBV3-1/TRBV3-2 | few | ASTRGQGAPQIDTQY
TRBJ2-7 | . | TRBV7-9 | . | ASSLSHGGGTYEQY
TRBJ1-1 | TRBD1 | TRBV5-1 | . | ASSSGTGGLDTEAF
TRBJ1-1 | TRBD1 | TRBV5-1 | . | ASSVDRGGTEAF
TRBJ2-3 | . | TRBV11-2 | . | ASSLEQRTRGGTQY
TRBJ1-6 | . | TRBV6-5 | . | ASSYSSSYNSPLH
TRBJ2-2 | . | TRBV28 | . | ASIAGGSGELF
TRBJ1-5 | . | TRBV27 | . | ASSPISGSQPQH
TRBJ2-1 | . | TRBV2 | . | ASSEISEQF
TRBJ2-3 | TRBD1 | TRBV2 | . | AGADRAVTDTQY
TRBJ1-6 | TRBD1 | TRBV18 | few | ASSPEGQGSNSPLH
TRBJ1-2 | . | TRBV29-1 | . | SVFLRTSYGYT
TRBJ1-6 | TRBD1 | TRBV6-6 | . | ASSLTGDSPLH
TRBJ1-5 | . | TRBV28 | . | ASSRGGSGQPQH
TRBJ1-1 | . | TRBV27 | . | ASLNVLGGRTEAF
TRBJ2-7 | . | TRBV12-3/TRBV12-4 | . | ASRPDRAGEQY
TRBJ1-4 | . | TRBV7-9 | . | ASSLAPGDWEKLF
TRBJ2-5 | TRBD2 | TRBV5-1 | . | ASSLTGVAGGQETQY
TRBJ1-1 | . | TRBV18 | . | ASSPTTGSTEAF
TRBJ2-2 | TRBD1 | TRBV18 | . | ASSPRQGPSTGELF
TRBJ1-1 | . | TRBV12-3/TRBV12-4 | . | ASSFERNTEAF
TRBJ2-7 | TRBD1 | TRBV28 | . | ASSLKGQGGNEQY
TRBJ2-7 | TRBD2 | TRBV2 | . | ASTRERDEY
TRBJ2-2 | . | TRBV25-1 | . | ASMGRANTGELF
TRBJ2-6 | TRBD1 | TRBV10-3 | . | AISTGTGQSGANVLT
TRBJ2-7 | . | TRBV11-2 | . | ASSSLGPTYEQY
TRBJ2-5 | TRBD2 | TRBV19 | . | ASSAELAGGRETQY
TRBJ2-7 | TRBD1 | TRBV19 | . | ARTTGNIREQY
TRBJ2-7 | TRBD2 | TRBV11-2 | . | ASSYSGNAYEQY